This TCR beta chain was retrieved from a study of T cell changes during pregnancy in multiple sclerosis. Unmatched junction bases numbered 6, after V lost 5 bases and J lost 3 bases. The CDR3 consists of 14 residues. Per the germline V gene, CDR1 is LNHDA and CDR2 is SQIVND (reference sequence). Data came from immunoSEQ multiplex PCR; TCRdb stores just in-frame clones and leaves some out. The sample contains about 80,000 clones, about 91% of which appear only once. This sample comprised peripheral blood, obtained before pregnancy. The clonotype was recovered from a female donor with multiple sclerosis, enrolled in a pregnancy study. The chain carries TRBV19 and TRBJ2-7, with 8 nucleotides matching TRBD1. CDR3 bases: TGTGCCAGTAGTCCGTATACAGGGGGCTACGAGCAGTACTTC. Residues: CASSPYTGGYEQYF.